Each of the 20 T cell receptor beta chains below was sequenced from the same sample in a study of cytomegalovirus exposure and HLA in healthy donors. Amplification used 60 Vbeta primers and 13 Jbeta primers. TCRdb's table, derived via immunoSEQ multiplex PCR, lists solely in-frame clones and lacks some. The sample has 150,000 to 200,000 clones, roughly four fifths seen once. The specimen sequenced was PBMCs. Receptor source: a man under 40 in good health and CMV-seronegative.

The CDR3 loop is CASRRTGGDGRANNEQFF. The CDR3 nucleotides are TGTGCCAGCAGGAGGACAGGGGGCGACGGTAGGGCAAACAATGAGCAGTTCTTC. The rearrangement joins TRBV6-4 to TRBJ2-1, with 11 bases fitting TRBD1. Germline V lookup: CDR1 MRHNA, CDR2 SNTAGT. V dropped 6 bases and J dropped 5; count of bases not matched to a gene: 15. This CDR3 contains 18 residues.

The chain combines TRBV4-1 with TRBJ2-7; no definite D call. CDR1 and CDR2 from the germline V gene are MGHRA and YSYEKL. The V end lost 0 bases, the J end lost 5 bases, and 11 bases lay between the germline ends. The CDR3 contains 14 residues. The CDR3 sequence is CASSQEARVNEQYF. CDR3 sequence (DNA): TGCGCCAGCAGCCAAGAAGCTCGGGTCAACGAGCAGTACTTC.

V and J are TRBV7-9 and TRBJ2-2; 12 bases match TRBD2. V lost 5 bases, J lost 4 bases, and 5 bases stayed unmatched. CDR1 is SEHNR and CDR2 is FQNEAQ in the germline V gene (reference sequence). The CDR3 spans 16 residues. The CDR3 DNA follows: TGTGCCAGCAGCGGCAGACTAGCGGGAGTCACCGGGGAGCTGTTTTTT. As protein: CASSGRLAGVTGELFF.

The chain's CDR3 is CASSFLSSGNTIYF. The CDR3 DNA follows: TGTGCCAGTAGTTTCTTATCCTCTGGAAACACCATATATTTT. The chain joins TRBV19 to TRBJ1-3; no clear D. V was clipped by 5 bases and J by 0 bases, with 8 bases between them. The germline V gene encodes CDR1 LNHDA and CDR2 SQIVND (reference sequence). The length of the CDR3 is 14 residues.

The chain links TRBV4-1 to TRBJ2-7; D possibly corresponds to TRBD2 (6 bases). Trimming left V 4 bases short and J 3 bases short, with 13 bases between. The germline V gene has CDR1 MGHRA and CDR2 YSYEKL. The CDR3 extends over 14 amino acids. CDR3 region: CASSPGTDNYEQYF. In nucleotides, the CDR3 is TGCGCCAGCAGCCCCGGGACTGACAACTACGAGCAGTACTTC.

This clone appeared a few times. This chain connects TRBV27 to TRBJ1-4; no firm D call. The V and J ends lost 5 bases and 2 bases respectively, with 12 bases between them. Germline assignment: CDR1 MNHEY and CDR2 SMNVEV (reference sequence). This CDR3 spans 15 amino acids. Written as DNA, the CDR3 is TGTGCCAGCAGTGCCAGTTGGGCTACTAATGAAAAACTGTTTTTT. The encoded protein is CASSASWATNEKLFF.

The V and J genes are TRBV29-1 and TRBJ1-4; possibly TRBD1 for D (5 bases). In germline, CDR1 is SQVTM, CDR2 ANQGSEA. Trimming removed 7 bases from V and 4 bases from J, with 10 bases in between. This CDR3 is 12 amino acids long. CDR3 sequence reads: CSGGDDNEKLFF. For the CDR3, the DNA is TGCAGCGGGGGGGATGATAATGAAAAACTGTTTTTT.

This clone was observed a single time. The chain combines TRBV7-9 with TRBJ2-7; no clear D gene. Between the trimmed V and J ends, which lost 3 bases and 6 bases, there was a span of 9 bases. Germline V gene data show CDR1 as SEHNR and CDR2 as FQNEAQ (reference sequence). This CDR3 contains 12 residues. The CDR3 sequence: CASSLAPLEQYF. The CDR3 bases are TGTGCCAGCAGCTTGGCCCCCCTCGAGCAGTACTTC.

The chain recombines TRBV28 with TRBJ1-1, with D possibly matching TRBD1 (5 bases). With 5 bases removed from V and 11 bases from J, the gap between germline ends came to 18 bases. CDR1 and CDR2 from the germline V gene are MDHEN and SYDVKM. The CDR3 contains 13 residues. The CDR3 bases are TGTGCCAGCAGTAAAGGTCTGGGCAGGGTGGCTTTCTTT. This encodes CASSKGLGRVAFF.

This clone was detected once. V usage is TRBV5-1 and J usage is TRBJ2-6, with D possibly being TRBD1 (7 bases). V was shortened by 1 base and J by 3 bases, with 20 bases between the two germline ends. The CDR3 loop spans 19 amino acids. The germline V gene has CDR1 SGHRS and CDR2 YFSETQ. CDR3 sequence: CASSLSQVEGAGGANVLTF. For the CDR3, the DNA is TGCGCCAGCAGCTTGTCCCAGGTGGAGGGGGCAGGTGGGGCCAACGTCCTGACTTTC.

This clone was seen just once. This chain links TRBV27 with TRBJ2-2; tentative D call: TRBD1 (6 bases). CDR3 length: 14 amino acids. Germline V CDR1 and CDR2: MNHEY, SMNVEV (reference sequence). The V end lost 7 bases, the J end lost 4 bases, and 13 bases lay between the germline ends. The CDR3 protein is CASIGQGLTGELFF. CDR3 nucleotide sequence: TGTGCCAGCATTGGGCAGGGGCTCACCGGGGAGCTGTTTTTT.

This clone was seen more than once but under ten times. The V gene is TRBV19, the J gene TRBJ2-7; TRBD1 aligns across 7 bases. V was clipped by 6 bases and J by 2 bases; unmatched bases: 1. Germline V gives CDR1 LNHDA, CDR2 SQIVND (reference sequence). CDR3 length equals 12 residues. The CDR3: CASRGTAYEQYF. The CDR3, as DNA: TGTGCCAGTAGAGGGACAGCCTACGAGCAGTACTTC. Supplemented by reference TRBV19 and TRBJ2-7, the full variable domain reads DGGITQSPKYLFRKEGQNVTLSCEQNLNHDAMYWYRQDPGQGLRLIYYSQIVNDFQKGDIAEGYSVSREKKESFPLTVTSAQKNPTAFYLCASRGTAYEQYFGPGTRLTVT.

The J gene is TRBJ2-1, the V gene TRBV6-1; D gene uncertain. V dropped 2 bases and J dropped 8 bases, with 7 bases sitting between them. The CDR3 totals 12 residues. Germline lookup yields CDR1 MNHNS and CDR2 SASEGT. CDR3 bases: TGTGCCAGCAGTGAACAGTCCGATGAGCAGTTCTTC. It encodes CASSEQSDEQFF.

The CDR3 bases are TGTGCCAGCTCACTGATAGGACAGGGAGAACTGAACACTGAAGCTTTCTTT. It translates to CASSLIGQGELNTEAFF. The genes are TRBV18 and TRBJ1-1, with 8 positions matching TRBD1. V was clipped by 4 bases and J by 0 bases; unmatched bases: 10. This CDR3 spans 17 amino acids. The germline V gene encodes CDR1 KGHSH and CDR2 LQKENI.

The chain has TRBV28 and TRBJ2-7; TRBD1 matches at 7 bases. This CDR3 has 12 residues. CDR1 is MDHEN and CDR2 is SYDVKM in the germline V gene. V was clipped by 6 bases and J by 6 bases; unmatched bases: 5. The CDR3 loop reads CASRGQVGEQYF. DNA for the CDR3: TGTGCCAGCAGAGGACAGGTCGGCGAGCAGTACTTC.

This chain links TRBV6-1 with TRBJ2-3; TRBD2 agrees at 8 bases. V trimming: 1 base; J trimming: 2 bases; junction bases outside the gene matches: 11. This CDR3 has 18 residues. The germline gives CDR1 MNHNS, CDR2 SASEGT. CDR3 residues: CASSEGGSSGGPTDTQYF. CDR3 coding DNA: TGTGCCAGCAGTGAAGGGGGGAGTTCGGGAGGGCCCACAGATACGCAGTATTTT.

The rearrangement links TRBV29-1 to TRBJ1-5; 10 bases align to TRBD1. CDR3 length: 14 amino acids. Germline V gene data show CDR1 as SQVTM and CDR2 as ANQGSEA. Losses at the gene ends were 5 bases for V and 1 base for J; bases not matched to a gene: 2. The chain's CDR3 is CSVRDRGSNQPQHF. The CDR3 region has the DNA TGCAGCGTTCGGGACAGGGGAAGCAATCAGCCCCAGCATTTT.

The chain joins TRBV11-3 to TRBJ2-2; D call uncertain. V lost 4 bases to trimming and J lost 3 bases, with 3 bases between them. This CDR3 spans 12 amino acids. The germline CDR1 and CDR2 sequences are SGHNT and YENEEA. The CDR3 is CASSSYTGELFF. The CDR3 bases are TGTGCCAGCAGCTCGTACACCGGGGAGCTGTTTTTT.

The chain combines TRBV30 with TRBJ2-2, with 12 bases fitting TRBD2. Germline lookup yields CDR1 GTSNPN and CDR2 SVGIG (reference sequence). Unmatched junction bases numbered 0, after V lost 3 bases and J lost 7 bases. The CDR3 is 13 amino acids. CDR3 protein: CAWRGLAGGELFF. DNA for the CDR3: TGTGCCTGGAGGGGACTAGCGGGCGGGGAGCTGTTTTTT.

This clone was recorded once. The chain joins TRBV5-4 to TRBJ2-4, with 7 bases matching TRBD1. With 4 bases clipped from V and 6 bases from J, the junction kept 7 bases outside the gene matches. CDR1 and CDR2 from the germline V gene are SGHNT and YYREEE (reference sequence). CDR3 length: 14 amino acids. The DNA for the CDR3 is TGTGCCAGCAGCCCAGACAGGGCCGTAAACATTCAGTACTTC. It encodes CASSPDRAVNIQYF.